The entry below describes one TCR beta chain. What it binds is unknown. Trimming left V 6 bases short and J 2 bases short, with 17 bases between. The CDR3 contains 16 residues. Germline CDR1 reads SEHNR; CDR2 reads FQNEAQ (reference sequence). These data originate in a study of human T cells and chemical hapten exposure. Broader study findings: TCRs whose frequency exceeded 1 in 1000 remained the same following DPC sensitization. Compared with pre-sensitization or healthy control sets, expanded TCRs clustered more.

Time point indicated: patch test 3, about 24 weeks after DPC sensitization. The treatment here: therapeutic diphenylcyclopropenone sensitization with weekly scalp DPC. Alopecia patients deemed DPC-suitable, aged 18 to 70, excluding pregnancy. For the library, individual cDNA molecules each received unique molecular identifiers. TCRdb itself ran the RACE reads through MiXCR, one entry per CDR3 protein. The repertoire holds tens of thousands of distinct CDR3 sequences, with 11% as singletons. The TCR comes from a woman between 50 and 59 years old with alopecia areata. Some clones in this sample may be carry-over from other donors' samples. The gene calls are TRBV7-9 and TRBJ1-3; TRBD1 is a possible D gene (6 bases). The starting material was whole blood, obtained in connection with sensitization to the hapten diphenylcyclopropenone (DPC). In DNA, the CDR3 is TGTGCCAGCAGTTACGTCTCGGGACAAACTGGAAACACCATATATTTT. Translating gives CASSYVSGQTGNTIYF.